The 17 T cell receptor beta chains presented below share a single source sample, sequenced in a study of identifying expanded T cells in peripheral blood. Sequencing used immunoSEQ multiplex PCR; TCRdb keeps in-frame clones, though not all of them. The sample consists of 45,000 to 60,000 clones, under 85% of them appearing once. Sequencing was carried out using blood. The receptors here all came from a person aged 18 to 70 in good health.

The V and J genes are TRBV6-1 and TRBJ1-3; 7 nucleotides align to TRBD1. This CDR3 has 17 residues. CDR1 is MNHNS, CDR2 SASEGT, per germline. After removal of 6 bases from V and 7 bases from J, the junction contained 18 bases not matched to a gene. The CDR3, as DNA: TGTGCCAGCAGCGAACCGGGACAGACCCCTTCGGGGAACACCATATATTTT. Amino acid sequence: CASSEPGQTPSGNTIYF.

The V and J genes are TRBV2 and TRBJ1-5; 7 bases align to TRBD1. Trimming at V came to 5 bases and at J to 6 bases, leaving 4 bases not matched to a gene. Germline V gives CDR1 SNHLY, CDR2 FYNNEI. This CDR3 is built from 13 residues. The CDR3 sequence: CASSSGGFQPQHF. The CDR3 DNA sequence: TGTGCCAGCAGTTCAGGGGGGTTTCAGCCCCAGCATTTT. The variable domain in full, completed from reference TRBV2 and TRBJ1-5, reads EPEVTQTPSHQVTQMGQEVILRCVPISNHLYFYWYRQILGQKVEFLVSFYNNEISEKSEIFDDQFSVERPDGSNFTLKIRSTKLEDSAMYFCASSSGGFQPQHFGDGTRLSIL.

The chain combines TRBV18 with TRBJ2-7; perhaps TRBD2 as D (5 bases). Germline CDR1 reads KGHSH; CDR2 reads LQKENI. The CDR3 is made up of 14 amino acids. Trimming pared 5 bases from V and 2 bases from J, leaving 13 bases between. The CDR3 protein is CASSGADPPYEQYV. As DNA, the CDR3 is TGTGCCAGCTCAGGAGCGGACCCCCCCTACGAGCAGTACGTC.

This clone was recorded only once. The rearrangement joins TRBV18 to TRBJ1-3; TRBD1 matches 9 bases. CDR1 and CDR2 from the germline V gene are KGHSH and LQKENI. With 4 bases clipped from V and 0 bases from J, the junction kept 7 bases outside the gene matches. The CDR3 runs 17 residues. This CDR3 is CASSLPWDRASGNTIYF. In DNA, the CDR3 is TGTGCCAGCTCACTCCCCTGGGACAGGGCCTCTGGAAACACCATATATTTT.

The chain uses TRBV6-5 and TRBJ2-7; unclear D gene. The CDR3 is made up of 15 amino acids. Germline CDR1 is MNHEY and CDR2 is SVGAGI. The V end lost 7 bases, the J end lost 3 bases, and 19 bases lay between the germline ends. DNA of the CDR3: TGTGCCAGCACTACCGAGGCCCTAATGGGCTACGAGCAGTACTTC. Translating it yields CASTTEALMGYEQYF.

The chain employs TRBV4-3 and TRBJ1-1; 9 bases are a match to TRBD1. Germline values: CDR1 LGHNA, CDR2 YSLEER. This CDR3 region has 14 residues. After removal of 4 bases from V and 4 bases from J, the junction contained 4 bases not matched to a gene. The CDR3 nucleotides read TGCGCCAGCAGCCTAGACAGGGGGAGCACTGAAGCTTTCTTT. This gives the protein CASSLDRGSTEAFF.

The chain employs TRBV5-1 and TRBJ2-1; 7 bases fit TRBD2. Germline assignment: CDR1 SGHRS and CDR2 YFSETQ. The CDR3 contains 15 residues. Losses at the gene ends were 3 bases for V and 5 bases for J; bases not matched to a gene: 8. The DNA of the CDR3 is TGCGCCAGCAGCTGGAGCGGGACTCCGGACAATGAGCAGTTCTTC. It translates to CASSWSGTPDNEQFF.

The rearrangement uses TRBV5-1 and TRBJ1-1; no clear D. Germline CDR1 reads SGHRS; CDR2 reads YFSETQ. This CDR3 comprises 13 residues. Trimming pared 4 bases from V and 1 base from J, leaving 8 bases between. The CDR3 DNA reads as TGCGCCAGCAGCCCCACGAGGAACACTGAAGCTTTCTTT. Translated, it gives CASSPTRNTEAFF.

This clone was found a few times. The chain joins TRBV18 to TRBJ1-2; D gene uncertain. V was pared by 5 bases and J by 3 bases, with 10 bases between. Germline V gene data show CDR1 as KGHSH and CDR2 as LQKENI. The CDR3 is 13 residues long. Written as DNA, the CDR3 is TGTGCCAGCTCAAGTCTACGTGACTATGGCTACACCTTC. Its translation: CASSSLRDYGYTF.

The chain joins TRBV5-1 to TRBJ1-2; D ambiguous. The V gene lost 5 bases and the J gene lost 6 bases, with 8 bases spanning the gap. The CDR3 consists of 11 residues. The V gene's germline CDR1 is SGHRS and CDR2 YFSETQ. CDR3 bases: TGCGCCAGCAGTGGAGGGCATGGCTACACCTTC. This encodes CASSGGHGYTF. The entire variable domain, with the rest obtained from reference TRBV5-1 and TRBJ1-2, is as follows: KAGVTQTPRYLIKTRGQQVTLSCSPISGHRSVSWYQQTPGQGLQFLFEYFSETQRNKGNFPGRFSGRQFSNSRSEMNVSTLELGDSALYLCASSGGHGYTFGSGTRLTVV.

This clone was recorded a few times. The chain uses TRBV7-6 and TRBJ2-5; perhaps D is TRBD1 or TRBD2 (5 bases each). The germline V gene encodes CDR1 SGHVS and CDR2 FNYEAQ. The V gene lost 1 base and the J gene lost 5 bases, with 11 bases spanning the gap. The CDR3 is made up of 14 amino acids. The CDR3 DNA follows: TGTGCCAGCAGCTTAGGGACGGGGACGGAGACCCAGTACTTC. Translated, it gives CASSLGTGTETQYF.

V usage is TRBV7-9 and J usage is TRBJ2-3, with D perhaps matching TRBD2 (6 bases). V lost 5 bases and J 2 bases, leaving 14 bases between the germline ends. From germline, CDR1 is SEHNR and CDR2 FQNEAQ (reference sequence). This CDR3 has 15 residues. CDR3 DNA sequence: TGTGCCAGCAGCCTTTCACGGGGGTACACAGATACGCAGTATTTT. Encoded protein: CASSLSRGYTDTQYF.

This CDR3 reads CASSLGAGGQETQYF. The CDR3 region has the DNA TGTGCCAGCAGCTTAGGTGCGGGAGGGCAAGAGACCCAGTACTTC. This chain uses TRBV13 with TRBJ2-5; TRBD2 matches 9 bases. The germline gives CDR1 PRHDT, CDR2 FYEKMQ (reference sequence). The CDR3 covers 15 residues. V lost 0 bases to trimming and J lost 2 bases; unmatched junction nucleotides: 1.

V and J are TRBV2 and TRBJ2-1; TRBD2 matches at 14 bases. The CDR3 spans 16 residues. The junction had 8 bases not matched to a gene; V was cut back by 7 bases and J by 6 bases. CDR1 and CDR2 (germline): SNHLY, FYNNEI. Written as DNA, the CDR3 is TGTGCCAGCATTCTGGGACTAGCGGGAGTGGGCAATGAGCAGTTCTTC. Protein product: CASILGLAGVGNEQFF.

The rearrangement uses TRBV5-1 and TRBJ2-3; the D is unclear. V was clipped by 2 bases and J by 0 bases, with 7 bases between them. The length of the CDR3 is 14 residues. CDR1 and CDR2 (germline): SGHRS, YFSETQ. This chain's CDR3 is CASSFSTSTDTQYF. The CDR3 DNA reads TGCGCCAGCAGCTTTTCGACCAGCACAGATACGCAGTATTTT. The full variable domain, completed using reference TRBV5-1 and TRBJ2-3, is KAGVTQTPRYLIKTRGQQVTLSCSPISGHRSVSWYQQTPGQGLQFLFEYFSETQRNKGNFPGRFSGRQFSNSRSEMNVSTLELGDSALYLCASSFSTSTDTQYFGPGTRLTVL.

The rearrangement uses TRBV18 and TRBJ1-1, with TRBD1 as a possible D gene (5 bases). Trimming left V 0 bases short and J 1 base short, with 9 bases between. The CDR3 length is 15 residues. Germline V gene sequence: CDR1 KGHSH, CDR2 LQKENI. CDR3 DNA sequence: TGTGCCAGCTCACCACCGCGGGGACCGAACACTGAAGCTTTCTTT. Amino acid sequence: CASSPPRGPNTEAFF.

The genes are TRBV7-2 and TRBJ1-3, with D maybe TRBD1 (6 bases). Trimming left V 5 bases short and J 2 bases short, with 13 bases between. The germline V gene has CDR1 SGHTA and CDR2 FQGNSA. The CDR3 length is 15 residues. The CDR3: CASSGSGTPGNTIYF. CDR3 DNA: TGTGCCAGCAGCGGATCCGGGACACCTGGAAACACCATATATTTT.